This TCR beta chain is drawn from a study of blood T cell repertoires in COVID-19. Turning to the study itself: Some COVID-19 samples were acute and others convalescent; all came from the United States, Italy and Spain.

In the authors' methods: Nucleated cell counts were estimated from reference gene primer amplification. Only in-frame clones appear in the TCRdb table, and some are missing; sequencing was by immunoSEQ multiplex PCR. V, J and clone size were drawn from that table, and D and trimming were deduced from the DNA. The repertoire has approximately 280,000 clones, over 85% of them found once; the top ten carry 1.9%. Assignment of participants to cohorts was predicated upon participant-reported clinical history. All recovered Cohort 3 donors got two negative PCRs, got clearance, or saw symptom resolution. V was trimmed by 6 bases and J by 1 base, leaving 11 bases between them. Germline CDR1 and CDR2: KGHDR and SFDVKD. CDR3 size: 14 residues.

V and J are TRBV24-1 and TRBJ1-2, with D tentatively TRBD1 (5 bases). Sample: PBMCs or T cells enriched from blood (not recorded which). This receptor was obtained from a woman in her sixties or seventies who had recovered from COVID-19. CDR3 nucleotide sequence: TGTGCCACCAGTATGACAGAATTTAACTATGGCTACACCTTC. This codes for CATSMTEFNYGYTF.